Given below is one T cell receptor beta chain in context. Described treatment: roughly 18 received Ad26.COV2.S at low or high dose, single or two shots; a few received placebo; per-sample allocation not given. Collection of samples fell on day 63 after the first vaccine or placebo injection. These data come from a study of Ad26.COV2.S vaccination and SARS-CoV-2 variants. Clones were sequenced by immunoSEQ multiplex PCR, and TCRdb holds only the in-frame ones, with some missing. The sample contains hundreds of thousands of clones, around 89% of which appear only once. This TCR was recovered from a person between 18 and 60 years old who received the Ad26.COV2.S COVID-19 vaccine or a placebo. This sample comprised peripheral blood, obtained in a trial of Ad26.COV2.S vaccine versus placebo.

CDR3 nucleotide sequence: TGTGCCAGCAGCGTAGCTCCATCACTTTCCTACGAGCAGTACTTC. It codes for CASSVAPSLSYEQYF. This sequence joins TRBV9 and TRBJ2-7; D is unclear. The CDR3 extends over 15 amino acids. CDR1 SGDLS and CDR2 YYNGEE come from the germline V gene. Trimming took off 0 bases at V and 1 base at J, with 11 bases between the two ends.